One and the same sample provided the 13 T cell receptor beta chains below, sequenced in a study of cytomegalovirus exposure and HLA in healthy donors. It was with 60 Vbeta and 13 Jbeta primers that the PCR ran. Sequencing used immunoSEQ multiplex PCR; TCRdb keeps in-frame clones, though not all of them. This sample yields approximately 100,000 clones, of which approximately 69% are seen a single time; less than 1.5% belongs to the top ten. The sample was PBMCs. The source of these receptors is a female donor in good health and CMV-seronegative.

This clone was counted a single time. V is TRBV7-6 and J is TRBJ1-1; possible D gene TRBD1, 5 bases. Germline V CDR1 and CDR2: SGHVS, FNYEAQ. Trimming pared 2 bases from V and 9 bases from J, leaving 16 bases between. CDR3 length equals 14 residues. The CDR3 nucleotides read TGTGCCAGCAGCTTATCCCTTTCAGGGCGAAAAGCTTTCTTT. Translated: CASSLSLSGRKAFF. The full variable domain, its missing parts supplied by reference TRBV7-6 and TRBJ1-1, is GAGVSQSPRYKVTKRGQDVALRCDPISGHVSLYWYRQALGQGPEFLTYFNYEAQQDKSGLPNDRFSAERPEGSISTLTIQRTEQRDSAMYRCASSLSLSGRKAFFGQGTRLTVV.

The chain links TRBV4-1 to TRBJ1-5; the D gene is possibly TRBD1 (5 bases). Germline CDR1 reads MGHRA; CDR2 reads YSYEKL. The CDR3 has 15 amino acids. V lost 3 bases and J 6 bases, leaving 15 bases between the germline ends. The CDR3 reads CASSQSHGRGQPQHF. CDR3 bases: TGCGCCAGCAGCCAGTCACACGGAAGGGGTCAGCCCCAGCATTTT.

This chain uses TRBV2 with TRBJ1-2; D gene ambiguous. V shed 8 bases and J shed 0 bases, with 7 bases lying between them. CDR3 length equals 12 residues. The germline CDR1 and CDR2 sequences are SNHLY and FYNNEI. CDR3: CASGPANYGYTF. CDR3 nucleotides: TGTGCCAGCGGCCCCGCTAACTATGGCTACACCTTC.

This clone was seen only a few times. V and J are TRBV20-1 and TRBJ1-1; D unclear. CDR3 length: 11 amino acids. Trimming shortened V by 0 bases and J by 8 bases, and 7 bases separated the two germline ends. Germline V gene lookup returns CDR1 DFQATT and CDR2 SNEGSKA (reference sequence). For the CDR3, the DNA is TGCAGTGCTAGAGAGGTAGCCGAAGCTTTCTTT. This sequence encodes CSAREVAEAFF.

This rearrangement joins TRBV15 to TRBJ1-5; D is undetermined. The V gene lost 4 bases and the J gene lost 4 bases, with 5 bases spanning the gap. The CDR3 totals 12 residues. CDR1 and CDR2 from the germline V gene are LNHNV and YYDKDF (reference sequence). DNA of the CDR3: TGTGCCACCAGCATTCCAAATCAGCCCCAGCATTTT. This translates into CATSIPNQPQHF. Complete variable domain (other parts from reference TRBV15 and TRBJ1-5): DAMVIQNPRYQVTQFGKPVTLSCSQTLNHNVMYWYQQKSSQAPKLLFHYYDKDFNNEADTPDNFQSRRPNTSFCFLDIRSPGLGDTAMYLCATSIPNQPQHFGDGTRLSIL.

The chain combines TRBV4-1 with TRBJ2-1; D gene unclear. Per germline, CDR1 MGHRA and CDR2 YSYEKL. This CDR3 region has 16 residues. Trimming left V 0 bases short and J 0 bases short, with 9 bases between. Here the CDR3 reads CASSQDAGASYNEQFF. The CDR3 region has the DNA TGCGCCAGCAGCCAAGATGCCGGTGCCTCCTACAATGAGCAGTTCTTC.

The chain couples TRBV7-2 to TRBJ2-7; no clear D gene. This CDR3 region has 16 residues. Trimming cost V 5 bases and J 0 bases, with 17 bases left between them. Germline V gives CDR1 SGHTA, CDR2 FQGNSA. CDR3 sequence reads: CASSQRGRTPSYEQYF. The CDR3 coding sequence is TGTGCCAGCAGCCAGAGAGGCAGAACGCCCTCCTACGAGCAGTACTTC.

This chain uses TRBV2 with TRBJ2-2; D is uncertain. Trimming stripped 8 bases from V and 4 bases from J, with 8 bases between. Germline V gene sequence: CDR1 SNHLY, CDR2 FYNNEI. The CDR3 spans 12 residues. The CDR3 nucleotides read TGTGCCAGCGACTCTACCACCGGGGAGCTGTTTTTT. Its translation is CASDSTTGELFF.

This clone was recorded once. V and J are TRBV27 and TRBJ1-2; D is unresolved. Deletions cut 2 bases from V and 6 bases from J, with 16 bases between. Germline assignment: CDR1 MNHEY and CDR2 SMNVEV (reference sequence). The CDR3 has 15 residues. This CDR3 reads CASSLRQNYWDGYTF. CDR3 coding DNA: TGTGCCAGCAGTTTAAGGCAGAACTATTGGGATGGCTACACCTTC.

The rearrangement links TRBV29-1 to TRBJ2-1; 9 bases fit TRBD2. Germline CDR1 SQVTM, CDR2 ANQGSEA. The CDR3 spans 18 residues. The trim removed 2 bases at V and 0 bases at J, leaving 11 bases unmatched. The chain's CDR3 is CSVELLREGPYSYNEQFF. In nucleotides, the CDR3 is TGCAGCGTTGAATTGTTGCGGGAGGGCCCCTACTCCTACAATGAGCAGTTCTTC.

The genes are TRBV4-1 and TRBJ1-2; 10 positions match TRBD1. The junction had 11 bases not matched to a gene; V was cut back by 2 bases and J by 8 bases. Germline V gives CDR1 MGHRA, CDR2 YSYEKL. The CDR3 contains 16 residues. Here the CDR3 reads CASSQPPGQGLYGYTF. As DNA, the CDR3 is TGCGCCAGCAGCCAACCACCGGGACAGGGGTTATACGGCTACACCTTC.

This clone was observed a handful of times. The chain has TRBV19 and TRBJ1-5; no definite D call. With 3 bases removed from V and 1 base from J, the gap between germline ends came to 10 bases. This CDR3 region has 15 residues. The germline V gene has CDR1 LNHDA and CDR2 SQIVND (reference sequence). CDR3 amino acids: CASSILGSSNQPQHF. In DNA, the CDR3 is TGTGCCAGTAGTATTCTGGGCTCAAGCAATCAGCCCCAGCATTTT.

This chain uses TRBV5-6 with TRBJ2-1; possible D gene TRBD2, 6 bases. Germline CDR1 is SGHDT and CDR2 is YYEEEE. This CDR3 has 12 residues. V gave up 0 bases and J gave up 9 bases, with 7 bases separating them. The CDR3 region has the DNA TGTGCCAGCAGCTTGGCCGGGAGTGAGCAGTTCTTC. Translated: CASSLAGSEQFF. Filled out from reference TRBV5-6 and TRBJ2-1, the complete variable domain reads DAGVTQSPTHLIKTRGQQVTLRCSPKSGHDTVSWYQQALGQGPQFIFQYYEEEERQRGNFPDRFSGHQFPNYSSELNVNALLLGDSALYLCASSLAGSEQFFGPGTRLTVL.